Included here is one TCR beta chain sequence, with context. As yet, its antigen is unknown. PCR employed 60 Vbeta and 13 Jbeta primers. Repertoires were generated with immunoSEQ multiplex PCR, while TCRdb's copy carries only in-frame clones and drops some. The data contain some 120,000 clones, 80% to 90% of them seen just once; the ten biggest clones take up over 3%. These data originate in a study of cytomegalovirus exposure and HLA in healthy donors. Overall study findings and caveats: Earlier analysis yielded a pattern in which most TCR beta V segments were productive about 90% or about 30% of the time.

The J segment lost 5 bases and the V segment lost 1 base, leaving 5 bases of the junction unmatched. Germline-derived CDR1 and CDR2 are SGHTA and FQGNSA. The CDR3 length is 15 residues. The receptor comes from a woman aged 40 to 49 in good health and CMV-seropositive. The sequencing sample was made of PBMCs. The chain joins TRBV7-2 to TRBJ1-1, with TRBD1 identical over 9 bases. The CDR3 is CASSLEQGAGTEAFF. The DNA of the CDR3 is TGTGCCAGCAGCTTAGAACAGGGGGCCGGGACTGAAGCTTTCTTT.